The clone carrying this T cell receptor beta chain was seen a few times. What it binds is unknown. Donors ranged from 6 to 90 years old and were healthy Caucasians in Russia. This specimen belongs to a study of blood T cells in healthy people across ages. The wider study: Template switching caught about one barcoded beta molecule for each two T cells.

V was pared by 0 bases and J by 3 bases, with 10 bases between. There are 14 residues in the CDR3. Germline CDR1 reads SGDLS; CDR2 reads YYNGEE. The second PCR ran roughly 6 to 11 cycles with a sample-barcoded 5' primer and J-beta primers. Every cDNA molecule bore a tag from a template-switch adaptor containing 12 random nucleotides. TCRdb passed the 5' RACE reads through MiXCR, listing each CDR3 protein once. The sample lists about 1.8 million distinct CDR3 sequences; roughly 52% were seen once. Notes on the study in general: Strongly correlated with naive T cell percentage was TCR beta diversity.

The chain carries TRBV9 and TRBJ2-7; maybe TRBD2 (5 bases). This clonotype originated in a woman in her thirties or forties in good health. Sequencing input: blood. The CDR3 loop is CASSVEAGLYEQYF. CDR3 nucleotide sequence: TGTGCCAGCAGCGTAGAGGCCGGACTCTACGAGCAGTACTTC.